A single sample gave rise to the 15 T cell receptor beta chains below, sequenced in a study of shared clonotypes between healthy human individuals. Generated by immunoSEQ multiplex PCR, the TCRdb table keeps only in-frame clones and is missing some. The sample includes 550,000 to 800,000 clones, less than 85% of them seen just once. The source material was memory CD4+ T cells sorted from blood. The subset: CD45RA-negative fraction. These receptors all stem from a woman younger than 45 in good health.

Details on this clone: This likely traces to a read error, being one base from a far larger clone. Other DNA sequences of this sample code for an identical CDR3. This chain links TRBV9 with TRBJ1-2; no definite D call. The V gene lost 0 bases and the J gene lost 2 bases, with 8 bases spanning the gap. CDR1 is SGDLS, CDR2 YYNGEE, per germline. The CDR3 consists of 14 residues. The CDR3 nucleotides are TGTGCCAGCAGCGTAGCGGGGAACAACTATGGCTACACCTTC. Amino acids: CASSVAGNNYGYTF.

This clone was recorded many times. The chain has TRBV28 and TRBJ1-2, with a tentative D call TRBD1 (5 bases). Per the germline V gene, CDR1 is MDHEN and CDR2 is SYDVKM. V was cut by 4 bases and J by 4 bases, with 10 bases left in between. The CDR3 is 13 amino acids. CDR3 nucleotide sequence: TGTGCCAGCAGTTCGACAGAATCCTATGGCTACACCTTC. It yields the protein CASSSTESYGYTF.

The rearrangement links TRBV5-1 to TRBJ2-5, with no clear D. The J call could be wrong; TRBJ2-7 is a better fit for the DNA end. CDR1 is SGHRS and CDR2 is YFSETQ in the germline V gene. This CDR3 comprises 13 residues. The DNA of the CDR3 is TGCGCCAGCAGCTTGACACAGCCCTACGAGCAGTACTTC. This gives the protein CASSLTQPYEQYF.

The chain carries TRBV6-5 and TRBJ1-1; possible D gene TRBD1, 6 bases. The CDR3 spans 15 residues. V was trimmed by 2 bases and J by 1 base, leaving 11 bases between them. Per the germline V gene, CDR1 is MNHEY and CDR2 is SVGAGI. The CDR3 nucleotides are TGTGCCAGCAGTTACCATACGACAGGGAACACTGAAGCTTTCTTT. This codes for CASSYHTTGNTEAFF.

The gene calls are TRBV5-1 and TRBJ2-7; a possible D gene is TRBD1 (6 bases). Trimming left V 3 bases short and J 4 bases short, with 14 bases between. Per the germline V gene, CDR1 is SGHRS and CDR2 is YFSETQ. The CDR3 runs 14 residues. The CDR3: CASSSGQTQYEQYF. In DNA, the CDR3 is TGCGCCAGCAGCTCCGGACAGACACAATACGAGCAGTACTTC.

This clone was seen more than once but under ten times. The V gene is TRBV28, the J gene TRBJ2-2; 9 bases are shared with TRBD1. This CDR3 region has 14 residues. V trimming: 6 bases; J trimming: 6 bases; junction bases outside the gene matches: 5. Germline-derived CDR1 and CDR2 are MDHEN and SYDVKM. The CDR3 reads CASSLTGGSGELFF. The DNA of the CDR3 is TGTGCCAGCAGCCTGACAGGGGGGTCCGGGGAGCTGTTTTTT.

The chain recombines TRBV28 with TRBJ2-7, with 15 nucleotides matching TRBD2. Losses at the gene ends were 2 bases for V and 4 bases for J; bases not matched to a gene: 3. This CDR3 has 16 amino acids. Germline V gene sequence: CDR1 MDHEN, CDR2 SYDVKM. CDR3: CASSLMGTSGRYEQYF. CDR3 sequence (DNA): TGTGCCAGCAGTTTAATGGGGACTAGCGGGAGGTACGAGCAGTACTTC. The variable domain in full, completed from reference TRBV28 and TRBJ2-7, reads DVKVTQSSRYLVKRTGEKVFLECVQDMDHENMFWYRQDPGLGLRLIYFSYDVKMKEKGDIPEGYSVSREKKERFSLILESASTNQTSMYLCASSLMGTSGRYEQYFGPGTRLTVT.

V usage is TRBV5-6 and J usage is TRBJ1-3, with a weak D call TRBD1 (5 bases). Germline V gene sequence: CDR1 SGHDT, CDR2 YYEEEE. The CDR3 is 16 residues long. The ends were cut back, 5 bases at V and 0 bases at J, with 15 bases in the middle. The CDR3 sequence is CASRVRGASSGNTIYF. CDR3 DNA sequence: TGTGCCAGCAGGGTGAGGGGAGCGAGCTCTGGAAACACCATATATTTT.

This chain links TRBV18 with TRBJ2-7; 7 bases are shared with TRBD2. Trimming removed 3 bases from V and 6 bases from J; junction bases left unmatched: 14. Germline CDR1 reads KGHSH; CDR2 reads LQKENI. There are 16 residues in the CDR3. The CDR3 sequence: CASSPQPTSREGEQYF. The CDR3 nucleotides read TGTGCCAGCTCACCGCAACCAACGAGCAGGGAGGGCGAGCAGTACTTC.

For the CDR3, the DNA is TGTGCCAGCAGCCGCCGGGCTGGGGCTAACTCCTACAATGAGCAGTTCTTC. This encodes CASSRRAGANSYNEQFF. The chain links TRBV7-6 to TRBJ2-1; a weak D match, TRBD1 (5 bases). The ends were cut back, 5 bases at V and 0 bases at J, with 17 bases in the middle. Germline lookup yields CDR1 SGHVS and CDR2 FNYEAQ. There are 17 residues in the CDR3.

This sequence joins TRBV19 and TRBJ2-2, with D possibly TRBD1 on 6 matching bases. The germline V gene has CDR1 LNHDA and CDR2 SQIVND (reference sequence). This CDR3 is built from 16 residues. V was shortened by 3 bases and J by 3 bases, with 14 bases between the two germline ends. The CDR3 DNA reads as TGTGCCAGTAGTATTGGACCAGGGGCGGACACCGGGGAGCTGTTTTTT. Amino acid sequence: CASSIGPGADTGELFF.

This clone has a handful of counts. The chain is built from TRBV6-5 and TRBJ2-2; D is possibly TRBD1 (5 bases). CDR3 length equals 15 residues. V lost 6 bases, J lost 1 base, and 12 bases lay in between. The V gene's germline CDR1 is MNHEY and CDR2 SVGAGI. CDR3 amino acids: CASSSTVLNTGELFF. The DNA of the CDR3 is TGTGCCAGCAGCTCGACAGTATTGAACACCGGGGAGCTGTTTTTT.

The CDR3 region has the DNA TGTGCCAGCATGGACGCCGGGACGCAAAACACCATATATTTT. Translation gives CASMDAGTQNTIYF. J is TRBJ1-3 and V is TRBV27; a possible D gene is TRBD1 (5 bases). The CDR3 is 14 residues long. The V end lost 7 bases, the J end lost 6 bases, and 16 bases lay between the germline ends. Germline V gene lookup returns CDR1 MNHEY and CDR2 SMNVEV (reference sequence).

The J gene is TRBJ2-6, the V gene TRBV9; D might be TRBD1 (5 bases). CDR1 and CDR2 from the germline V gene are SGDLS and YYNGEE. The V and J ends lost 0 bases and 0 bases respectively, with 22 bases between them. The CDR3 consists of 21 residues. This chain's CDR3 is CASSVGARQGSAYSGANVLTF. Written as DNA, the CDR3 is TGTGCCAGCAGCGTAGGTGCGAGGCAGGGCTCGGCCTACTCTGGGGCCAACGTCCTGACTTTC. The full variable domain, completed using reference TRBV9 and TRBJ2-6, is DSGVTQTPKHLITATGQRVTLRCSPRSGDLSVYWYQQSLDQGLQFLIQYYNGEERAKGNILERFSAQQFPDLHSELNLSSLELGDSALYFCASSVGARQGSAYSGANVLTFGAGSRLTVL.

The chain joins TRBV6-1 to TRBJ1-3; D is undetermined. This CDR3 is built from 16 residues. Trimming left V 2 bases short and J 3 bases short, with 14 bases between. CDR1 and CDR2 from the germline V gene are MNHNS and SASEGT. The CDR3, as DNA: TGTGCCAGCAGTGAACGCTACAGAAGTAATGGAAACACCATATATTTT. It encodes CASSERYRSNGNTIYF.